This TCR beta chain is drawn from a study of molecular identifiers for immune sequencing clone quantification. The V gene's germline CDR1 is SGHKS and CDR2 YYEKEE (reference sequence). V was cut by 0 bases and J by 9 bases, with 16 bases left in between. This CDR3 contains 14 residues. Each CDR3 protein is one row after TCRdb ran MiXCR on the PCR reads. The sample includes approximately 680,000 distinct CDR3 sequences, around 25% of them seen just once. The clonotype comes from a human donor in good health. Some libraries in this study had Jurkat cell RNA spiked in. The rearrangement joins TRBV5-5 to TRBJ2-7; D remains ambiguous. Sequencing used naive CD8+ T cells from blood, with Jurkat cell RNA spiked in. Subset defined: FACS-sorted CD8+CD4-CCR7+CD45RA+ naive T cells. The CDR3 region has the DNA TGTGCCAGCAGCTTGGAGCCCGTGGTCAACGCGCAGTACTTC. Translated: CASSLEPVVNAQYF.